The clone carrying this T cell receptor (beta chain) has only one observation. Single cDNA molecules in the library carried unique molecular identifiers attached during preparation. MiXCR, run by TCRdb on the RACE reads, gives a single entry per CDR3 protein. The sample includes tens of thousands of distinct CDR3 sequences, approximately 9.7% seen only once; the top ten take 2.5% to 3%. The data originate from a study of human T cells and chemical hapten exposure. J lost 5 bases, V lost 4 bases, and 3 bases had no gene match. Germline V lookup: CDR1 SNHLY, CDR2 FYNNEI. This CDR3 is built from 16 residues. The time point was: healthy volunteer bleed at 2 weeks. Total RNA came from unfractionated whole blood.

This clonotype was obtained from a female donor in good health. Some clones in this sample may be carry-over from other donors' samples. The sample consisted of whole blood. The genes are TRBV2 and TRBJ2-3, with 16 bases matching TRBD2. The CDR3 DNA is TGTGCCAGCAGTGGGGGGACTAGCGGGAGGGAAGATACGCAGTATTTT. Translation: CASSGGTSGREDTQYF.